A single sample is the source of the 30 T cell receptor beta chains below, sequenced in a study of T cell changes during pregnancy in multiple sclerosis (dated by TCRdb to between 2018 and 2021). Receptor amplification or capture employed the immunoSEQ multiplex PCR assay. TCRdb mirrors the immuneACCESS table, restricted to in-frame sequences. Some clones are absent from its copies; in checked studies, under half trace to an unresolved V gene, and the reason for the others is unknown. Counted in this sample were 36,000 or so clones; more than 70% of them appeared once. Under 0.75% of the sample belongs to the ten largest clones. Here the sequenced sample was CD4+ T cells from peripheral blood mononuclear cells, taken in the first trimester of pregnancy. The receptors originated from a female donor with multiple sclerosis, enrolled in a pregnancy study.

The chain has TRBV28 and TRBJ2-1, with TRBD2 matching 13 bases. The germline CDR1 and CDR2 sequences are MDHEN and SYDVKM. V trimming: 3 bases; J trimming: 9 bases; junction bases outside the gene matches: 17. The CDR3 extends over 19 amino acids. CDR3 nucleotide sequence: TGTGCCAGCAGTTTTGTGGGACTAGCGGGGAGGAAGGGGCCAAGTGAGCAGTTCTTC. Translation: CASSFVGLAGRKGPSEQFF.

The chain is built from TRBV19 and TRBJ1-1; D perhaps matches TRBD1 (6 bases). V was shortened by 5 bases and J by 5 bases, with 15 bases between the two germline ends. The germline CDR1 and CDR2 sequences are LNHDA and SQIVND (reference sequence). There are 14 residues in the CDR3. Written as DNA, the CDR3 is TGTGCCAGTAGTCTGGTACAGGGAGTTACTGAAGCTTTCTTT. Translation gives CASSLVQGVTEAFF.

The CDR3 here is CASRGVRTGPADEQYF. CDR3 nucleotide sequence: TGTGCCAGCAGGGGAGTTCGGACAGGCCCGGCGGACGAGCAGTACTTC. V usage is TRBV25-1 and J usage is TRBJ2-7, with 7 bases identical to TRBD1. V was clipped by 6 bases and J by 5 bases; unmatched bases: 16. The V gene's germline CDR1 is MGHDK and CDR2 SYGVNS. This CDR3 has 16 amino acids.

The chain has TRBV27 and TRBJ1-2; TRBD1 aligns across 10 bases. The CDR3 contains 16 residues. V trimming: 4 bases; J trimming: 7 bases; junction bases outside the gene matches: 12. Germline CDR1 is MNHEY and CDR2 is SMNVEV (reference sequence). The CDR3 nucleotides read TGTGCCAGCAGTTCTCAAGGTGGACAGGGGGTGGGTGGCTACACCTTC. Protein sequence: CASSSQGGQGVGGYTF.

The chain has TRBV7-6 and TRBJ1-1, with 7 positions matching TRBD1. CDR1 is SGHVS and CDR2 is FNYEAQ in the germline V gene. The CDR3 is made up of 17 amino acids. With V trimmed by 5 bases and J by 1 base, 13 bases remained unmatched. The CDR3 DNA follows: TGTGCCAGCAGCCTTACAAGGCCCCGGGACAGGAACACTGAAGCTTTCTTT. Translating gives CASSLTRPRDRNTEAFF.

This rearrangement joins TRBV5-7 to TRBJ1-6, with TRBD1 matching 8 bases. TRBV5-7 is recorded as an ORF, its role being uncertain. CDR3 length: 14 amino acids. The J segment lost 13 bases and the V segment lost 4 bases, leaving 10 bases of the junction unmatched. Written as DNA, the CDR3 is TGTGCCAGCAGCGTCCAACAGGGGGAGCATCCCCTCCACTTT. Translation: CASSVQQGEHPLHF.

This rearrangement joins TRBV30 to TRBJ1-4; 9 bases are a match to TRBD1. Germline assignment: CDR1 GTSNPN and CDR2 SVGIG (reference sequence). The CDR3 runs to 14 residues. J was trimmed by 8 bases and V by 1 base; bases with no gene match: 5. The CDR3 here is CAWSGDRAGEKLFF. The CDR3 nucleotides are TGTGCCTGGAGTGGGGACAGGGCGGGCGAAAAACTGTTTTTT.

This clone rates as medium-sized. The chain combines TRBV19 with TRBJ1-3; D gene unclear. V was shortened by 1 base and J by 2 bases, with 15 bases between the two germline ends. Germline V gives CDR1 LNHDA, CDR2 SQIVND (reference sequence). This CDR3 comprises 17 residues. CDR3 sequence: CASSIAGGKTAGNTIYF. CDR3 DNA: TGTGCCAGTAGTATAGCTGGCGGGAAAACGGCTGGAAACACCATATATTTT.

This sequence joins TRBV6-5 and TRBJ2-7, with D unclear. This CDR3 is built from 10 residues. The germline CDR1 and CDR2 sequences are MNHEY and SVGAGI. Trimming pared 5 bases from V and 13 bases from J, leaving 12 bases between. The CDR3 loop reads CASSEATYYF. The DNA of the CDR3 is TGTGCCAGCAGTGAAGCAACCTATTACTTC.

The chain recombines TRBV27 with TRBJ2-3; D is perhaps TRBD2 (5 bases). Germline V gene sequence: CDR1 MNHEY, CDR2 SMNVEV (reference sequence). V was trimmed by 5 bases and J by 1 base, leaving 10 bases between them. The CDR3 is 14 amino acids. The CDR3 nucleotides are TGTGCCAGCAGTCCCTGGACTCGCACAGATACGCAGTATTTT. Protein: CASSPWTRTDTQYF.

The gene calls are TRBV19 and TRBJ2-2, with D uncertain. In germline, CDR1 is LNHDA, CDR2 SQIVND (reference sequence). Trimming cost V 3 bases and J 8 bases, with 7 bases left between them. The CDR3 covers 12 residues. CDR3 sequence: CASSIYTGELFF. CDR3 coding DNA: TGTGCCAGTAGTATCTATACTGGGGAGCTGTTTTTT.

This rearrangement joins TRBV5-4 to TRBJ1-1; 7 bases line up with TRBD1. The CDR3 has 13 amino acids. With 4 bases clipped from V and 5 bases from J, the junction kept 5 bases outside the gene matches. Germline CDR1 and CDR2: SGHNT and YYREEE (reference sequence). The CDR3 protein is CASSLGGRTEAFF. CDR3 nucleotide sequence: TGTGCCAGCAGCCTAGGGGGCCGGACTGAAGCTTTCTTT.

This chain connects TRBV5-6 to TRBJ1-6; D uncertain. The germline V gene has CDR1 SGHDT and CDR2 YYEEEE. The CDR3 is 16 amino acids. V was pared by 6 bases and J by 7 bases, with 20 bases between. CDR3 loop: CASTLRVSGWNSPLHF. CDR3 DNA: TGTGCCAGCACCCTACGGGTTTCGGGGTGGAATTCACCCCTCCACTTT.

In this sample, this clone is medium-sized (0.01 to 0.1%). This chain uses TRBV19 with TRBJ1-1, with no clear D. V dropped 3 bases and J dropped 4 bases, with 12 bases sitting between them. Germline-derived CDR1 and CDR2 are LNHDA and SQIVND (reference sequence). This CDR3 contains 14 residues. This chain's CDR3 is CASSMSVAGTEAFF. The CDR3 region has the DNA TGTGCCAGTAGTATGAGCGTCGCGGGCACTGAAGCTTTCTTT.

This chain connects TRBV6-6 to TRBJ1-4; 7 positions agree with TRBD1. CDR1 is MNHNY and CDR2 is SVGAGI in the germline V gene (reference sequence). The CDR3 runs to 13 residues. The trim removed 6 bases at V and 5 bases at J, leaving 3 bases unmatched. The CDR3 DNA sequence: TGTGCCAGCAGGTACAGGGGAAATGAAAAACTGTTTTTT. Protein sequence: CASRYRGNEKLFF.

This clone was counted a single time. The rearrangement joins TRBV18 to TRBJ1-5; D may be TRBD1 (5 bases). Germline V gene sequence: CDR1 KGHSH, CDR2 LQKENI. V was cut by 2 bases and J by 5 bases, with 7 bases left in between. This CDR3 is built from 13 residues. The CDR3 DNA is TGTGCCAGCTCACCAGGGGGGGATCAGCCCCAGCATTTT. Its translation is CASSPGGDQPQHF.

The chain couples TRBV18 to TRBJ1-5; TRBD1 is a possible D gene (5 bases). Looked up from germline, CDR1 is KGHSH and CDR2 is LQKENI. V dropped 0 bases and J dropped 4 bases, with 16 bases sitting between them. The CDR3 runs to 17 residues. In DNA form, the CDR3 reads TGTGCCAGCTCACCACCTGGGACGAACGGGGGGAATCAGCCCCAGCATTTT. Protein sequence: CASSPPGTNGGNQPQHF.

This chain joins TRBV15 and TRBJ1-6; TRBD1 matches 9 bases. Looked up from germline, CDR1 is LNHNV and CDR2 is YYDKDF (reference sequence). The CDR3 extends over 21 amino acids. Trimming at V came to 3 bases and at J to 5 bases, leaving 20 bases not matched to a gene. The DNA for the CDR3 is TGTGCCACCAGCAGGAACACAGACAGGGGGTTGTTAGGTTACGATAATTCACCCCTCCACTTT. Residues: CATSRNTDRGLLGYDNSPLHF.

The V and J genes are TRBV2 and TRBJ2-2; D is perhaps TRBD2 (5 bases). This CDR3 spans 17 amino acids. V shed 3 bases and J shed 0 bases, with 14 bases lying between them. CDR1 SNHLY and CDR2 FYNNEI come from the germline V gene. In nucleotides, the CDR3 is TGTGCCAGCAGTGAGGGCAGGAGAGGGCCGAACACCGGGGAGCTGTTTTTT. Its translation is CASSEGRRGPNTGELFF.

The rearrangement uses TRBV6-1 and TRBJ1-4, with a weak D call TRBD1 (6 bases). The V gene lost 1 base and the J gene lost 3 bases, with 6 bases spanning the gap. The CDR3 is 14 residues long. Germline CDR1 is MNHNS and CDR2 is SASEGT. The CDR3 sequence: CASSEGQANEKLFF. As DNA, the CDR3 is TGTGCCAGCAGTGAAGGACAGGCTAATGAAAAACTGTTTTTT.

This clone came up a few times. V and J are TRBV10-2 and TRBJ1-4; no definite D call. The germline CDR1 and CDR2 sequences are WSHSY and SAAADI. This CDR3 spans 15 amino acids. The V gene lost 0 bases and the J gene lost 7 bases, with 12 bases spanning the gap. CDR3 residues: CASSESAGQSEKLFF. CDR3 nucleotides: TGCGCCAGCAGTGAGTCGGCAGGTCAAAGTGAAAAACTGTTTTTT.

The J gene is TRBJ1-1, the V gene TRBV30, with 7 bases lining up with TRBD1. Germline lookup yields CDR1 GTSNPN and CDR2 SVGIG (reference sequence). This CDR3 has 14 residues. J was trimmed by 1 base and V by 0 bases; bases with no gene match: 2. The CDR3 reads CAWSVKGANTEAFF. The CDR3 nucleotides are TGTGCCTGGAGTGTAAAGGGGGCGAACACTGAAGCTTTCTTT. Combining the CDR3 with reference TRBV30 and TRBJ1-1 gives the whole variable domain SQTIHQWPATLVQPVGSPLSLECTVEGTSNPNLYWYRQAAGRGLQLLFYSVGIGQISSEVPQNLSASRPQDRQFILSSKKLLLSDSGFYLCAWSVKGANTEAFFGQGTRLTVV.

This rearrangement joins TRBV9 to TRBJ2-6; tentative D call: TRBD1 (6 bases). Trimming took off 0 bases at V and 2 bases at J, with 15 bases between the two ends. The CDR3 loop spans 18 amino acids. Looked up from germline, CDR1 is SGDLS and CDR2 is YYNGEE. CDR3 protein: CASSVEWGRRAGANVLTF. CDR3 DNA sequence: TGTGCCAGCAGCGTAGAGTGGGGGCGTAGGGCTGGGGCCAACGTCCTGACTTTC. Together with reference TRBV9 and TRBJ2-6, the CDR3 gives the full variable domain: DSGVTQTPKHLITATGQRVTLRCSPRSGDLSVYWYQQSLDQGLQFLIQYYNGEERAKGNILERFSAQQFPDLHSELNLSSLELGDSALYFCASSVEWGRRAGANVLTFGAGSRLTVL.

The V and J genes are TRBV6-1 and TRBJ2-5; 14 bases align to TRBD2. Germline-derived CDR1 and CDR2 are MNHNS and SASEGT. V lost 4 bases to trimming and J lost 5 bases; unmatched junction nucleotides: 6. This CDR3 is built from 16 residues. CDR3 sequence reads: CASSGGTSGSGETQYF. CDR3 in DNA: TGTGCCAGCAGTGGAGGGACTAGCGGGAGTGGGGAGACCCAGTACTTC.

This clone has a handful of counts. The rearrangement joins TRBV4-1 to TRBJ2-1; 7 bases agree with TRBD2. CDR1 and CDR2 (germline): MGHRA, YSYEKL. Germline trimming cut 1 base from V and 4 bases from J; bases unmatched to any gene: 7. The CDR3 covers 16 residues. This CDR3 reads CASSQVRLAVYNEQFF. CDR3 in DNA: TGCGCCAGCAGCCAAGTTCGGCTAGCGGTTTACAATGAGCAGTTCTTC.

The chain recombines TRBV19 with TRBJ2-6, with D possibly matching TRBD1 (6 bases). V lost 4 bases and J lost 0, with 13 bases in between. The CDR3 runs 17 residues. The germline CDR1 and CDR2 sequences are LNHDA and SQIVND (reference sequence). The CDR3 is CASSSGQPFSGANVLTF. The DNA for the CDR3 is TGTGCCAGTAGTAGCGGACAGCCCTTCTCTGGGGCCAACGTCCTGACTTTC.

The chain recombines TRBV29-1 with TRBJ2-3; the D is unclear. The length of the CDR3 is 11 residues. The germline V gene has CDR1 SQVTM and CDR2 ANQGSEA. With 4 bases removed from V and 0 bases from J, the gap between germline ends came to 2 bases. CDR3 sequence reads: CSVASTDTQYF. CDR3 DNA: TGCAGCGTTGCTAGCACAGATACGCAGTATTTT.

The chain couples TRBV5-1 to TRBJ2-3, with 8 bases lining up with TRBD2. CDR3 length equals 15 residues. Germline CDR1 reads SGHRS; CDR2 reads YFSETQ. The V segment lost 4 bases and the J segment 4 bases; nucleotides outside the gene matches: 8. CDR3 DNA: TGCGCCAGCAGCGCCGGGAGGGCCGTGGCAGATACGCAGTATTTT. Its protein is CASSAGRAVADTQYF. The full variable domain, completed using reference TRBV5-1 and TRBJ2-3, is KAGVTQTPRYLIKTRGQQVTLSCSPISGHRSVSWYQQTPGQGLQFLFEYFSETQRNKGNFPGRFSGRQFSNSRSEMNVSTLELGDSALYLCASSAGRAVADTQYFGPGTRLTVL.

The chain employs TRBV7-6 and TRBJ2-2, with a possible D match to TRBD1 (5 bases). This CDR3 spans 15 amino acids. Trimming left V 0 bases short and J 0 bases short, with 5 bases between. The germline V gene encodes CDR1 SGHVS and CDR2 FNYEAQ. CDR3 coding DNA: TGTGCCAGCAGCTTAGCGGGGCCGAACACCGGGGAGCTGTTTTTT. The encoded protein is CASSLAGPNTGELFF.

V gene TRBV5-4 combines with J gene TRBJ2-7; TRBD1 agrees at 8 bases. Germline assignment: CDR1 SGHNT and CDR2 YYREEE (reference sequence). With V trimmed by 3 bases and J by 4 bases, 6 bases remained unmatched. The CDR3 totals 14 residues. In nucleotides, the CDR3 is TGTGCCAGCAGCTCCACAGGGGGTTCTTACGAGCAGTACTTC. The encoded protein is CASSSTGGSYEQYF.